The TCR beta chain described here comes from a study of T cells in Graves' hyperthyroidism and ophthalmopathy. At the level of the study: Peripheral blood was drawn at first diagnosis, prior to all treatment.

It was RNA transcripts that yielded the amplified TCR beta CDR3 regions. RT-PCR in the first round (using the HTBI primer set) targeted the TCR CDR3. TCRdb re-derived calls from the multiplex PCR reads in MiXCR, one entry per CDR3 protein. In the table there are approximately 710,000 distinct CDR3 sequences, around a sixth of which are singletons. This clonotype occurred a few times. CDR3 size: 13 residues. V lost 5 bases and J lost 1, with 11 bases in between. CDR1 is SQVTM, CDR2 ANQGSEA, per germline. This chain connects TRBV29-1 to TRBJ2-5, with D possibly TRBD1 on 6 matching bases. The receptor was derived from a man aged 45 to 65 with Graves' hyperthyroidism. The material sequenced was blood. The CDR3 sequence is CSVIRQAQETQYF. CDR3 bases: TGCAGCGTTATCAGACAGGCCCAAGAGACCCAGTACTTC.